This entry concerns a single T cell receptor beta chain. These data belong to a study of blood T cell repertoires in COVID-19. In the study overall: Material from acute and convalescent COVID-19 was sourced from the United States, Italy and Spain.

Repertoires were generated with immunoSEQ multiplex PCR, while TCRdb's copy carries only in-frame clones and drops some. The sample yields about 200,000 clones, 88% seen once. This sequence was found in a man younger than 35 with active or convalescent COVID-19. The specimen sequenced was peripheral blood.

The CDR3 protein is CASSLLLDTYNEQFF. The DNA for the CDR3 is TGTGCCAGCAGCTTATTACTGGACACCTACAATGAGCAGTTCTTC. The chain links TRBV7-2 to TRBJ2-1; tentative D call: TRBD1 (5 bases). Trimming took 2 bases from V and 2 from J, leaving 10 bases between them. Per the germline V gene, CDR1 is SGHTA and CDR2 is FQGNSA. CDR3 length equals 15 residues.